This T cell receptor (beta chain) was sequenced for a study of cytomegalovirus exposure and HLA in healthy donors. The V segment lost 5 bases and the J segment 5 bases; nucleotides outside the gene matches: 3. Germline values: CDR1 SGHTA, CDR2 FQGNSA. This CDR3 is 13 amino acids long. In the case of this clone: The sample contains more than one DNA sequence encoding this CDR3.

Primers for the PCR totalled 60 Vbeta and 13 Jbeta. The data were produced by immunoSEQ multiplex PCR, yet TCRdb's version contains in-frame clones alone and is incomplete. The table shows over 150,000 clones, with around four fifths occurring only once. The sample taken for sequencing was PBMCs. This TCR was recovered from a woman between 45 and 60 years old in good health and CMV-seropositive. The chain carries TRBV7-2 and TRBJ2-5, with TRBD1 matching over 9 bases. The CDR3 reads CASSLDRGETQYF. The CDR3 bases are TGTGCCAGCAGCCTGGACAGGGGCGAGACCCAGTACTTC.